Following are 6 T cell receptor beta chains from one sample sequenced in a study of cytomegalovirus exposure and HLA in healthy donors listed by TCRdb under 2017. The protocol used for the library was the immunoSEQ multiplex PCR assay. For the multiplex PCR, a mixture combining 60 forward primers for TCR Vbeta segments and 13 reverse primers for TCR Jbeta segments was used. TCRdb provides this immuneACCESS table in a form limited to in-frame rearrangements. Some clones are lacking; in checked studies, under half of them reflect an unresolved V gene, and why the rest are absent is not known. In this sample the table shows 70,000 to 95,000 clones, about 75% of which occur a single time. The ten most abundant clones make up approximately 2.1% of the sample. Sequencing was performed on PBMCs. The receptors here all came from a man between 40 and 49 years old in good health and CMV-seronegative.

The chain carries TRBV28 and TRBJ2-7; no firm D call. Trimming took off 6 bases at V and 0 bases at J, with 12 bases between the two ends. Germline V gene sequence: CDR1 MDHEN, CDR2 SYDVKM. The length of the CDR3 is 14 residues. The CDR3 nucleotides read TGTGCCAGCAGCCATACAGTCCTCTCCTACGAGCAGTACTTC. This gives the protein CASSHTVLSYEQYF.

The genes are TRBV28 and TRBJ1-5; tentatively, D is TRBD1 (6 bases). The CDR3 totals 14 residues. CDR1 and CDR2 (germline): MDHEN, SYDVKM. V lost 2 bases to trimming and J lost 7 bases, with 12 bases between them. CDR3 DNA sequence: TGTGCCAGCAGTTTAACAGGGAAGGAACAGCCCCAGCATTTT. Residues: CASSLTGKEQPQHF.

The chain uses TRBV5-1 and TRBJ2-4; TRBD1 is a possible D gene (6 bases). Trimming cost V 4 bases and J 0 bases, with 20 bases left between them. This CDR3 is 18 amino acids long. Germline assignment: CDR1 SGHRS and CDR2 YFSETQ. The CDR3 region is CASSLDPGQSVAKNIQYF. CDR3 coding DNA: TGCGCCAGCAGCCTGGATCCCGGACAGTCCGTAGCCAAAAACATTCAGTACTTC. The full variable domain, completed using reference TRBV5-1 and TRBJ2-4, is KAGVTQTPRYLIKTRGQQVTLSCSPISGHRSVSWYQQTPGQGLQFLFEYFSETQRNKGNFPGRFSGRQFSNSRSEMNVSTLELGDSALYLCASSLDPGQSVAKNIQYFGAGTRLSVL.

The rearrangement links TRBV7-8 to TRBJ1-1, with no clear D. Trimming left V 4 bases short and J 4 bases short, with 4 bases between. CDR1 and CDR2 (germline): SGHVS, FQNEAQ. The CDR3 covers 11 residues. The CDR3 is CASSYLTEAFF. The DNA for the CDR3 is TGTGCCAGCAGCTATCTCACTGAAGCTTTCTTT.

The chain joins TRBV9 to TRBJ2-2; the D gene is possibly TRBD2 (6 bases). Trimming stripped 0 bases from V and 2 bases from J, with 8 bases between. Germline CDR1 and CDR2: SGDLS and YYNGEE. This CDR3 region has 15 residues. This CDR3 is CASSVGRENTGELFF. In DNA, the CDR3 is TGTGCCAGCAGCGTAGGGCGGGAAAACACCGGGGAGCTGTTTTTT.

The rearrangement links TRBV27 to TRBJ1-3; D remains unclear. Germline V gene lookup returns CDR1 MNHEY and CDR2 SMNVEV (reference sequence). This CDR3 spans 13 amino acids. V lost 3 bases to trimming and J lost 3 bases, with 6 bases between them. The DNA of the CDR3 is TGTGCCAGCAGTTTGAGGTTTGGAAACACCATATATTTT. Its protein is CASSLRFGNTIYF.